These T cell receptor beta chains were read from a single sample in a study of graft-versus-host responses after intestinal transplantation. Clones were read by immunoSEQ multiplex PCR, and TCRdb kept only the in-frame ones, dropping some. Here the sample spans over 40,000 clones, roughly 83% being singletons. The antigens of these receptors remain unknown. Specimen: unstimulated CD4+ T cells sorted from spleen or lymph node cells, collected before transplant. The receptors shown here come from a human donor who was the organ donor for an intestinal transplant. Each CDR3 is given with its conserved first and last residue. The D gene is left open where the match is weak. Size tells how often a clone was seen (once, few, many) or the class of an expanded clone, and some rows leave it out.

j_gene	v_gene	abundance	d_gene	CDR3nt	CDR3aa
TRBJ2-1	TRBV7-2	.	TRBD1	TGTGCCAGCAGCTTTTCCGGGACAGGGACTTACAATGAGCAGTTCTTC	CASSFSGTGTYNEQFF
TRBJ2-7	TRBV27	.	.	TGTGCCAGCAGTTTCCCCGGACTGTACGAGCAGTACTTC	CASSFPGLYEQYF
TRBJ1-1	TRBV13	few	.	TGTGCCAGCAGCTTACGACAGGTTTCCCTCTTCTCTGAAGCTTTCTTT	CASSLRQVSLFSEAFF
TRBJ1-3	TRBV5-8	.	.	TGTGCCAGCAGCTTGGTGCCGGGGCAATCTGGAAACACCATATATTTT	CASSLVPGQSGNTIYF
TRBJ2-7	TRBV7-8	few	TRBD1	TGTGCCAGCAGCCGACAGGGGTGGGAGCAGTACTTC	CASSRQGWEQYF
TRBJ2-3	TRBV10-1	.	.	TGCGCCAGCAGTAGGGAACCAGGGTATACGCAGTATTTT	CASSREPGYTQYF
TRBJ2-3	TRBV6-6	.	TRBD2	TGTGCCAGCACCAGGACTAGTTTTTCAGATACGCAGTATTTT	CASTRTSFSDTQYF
TRBJ1-5	TRBV6-1	.	.	TGTGCCAGCAGTTTCAGGGGTGGCAATCAGCCCCAGCATTTT	CASSFRGGNQPQHF
TRBJ2-7	TRBV2	.	TRBD1	TGTGCCAGCAGTGCCTTTTCACAGGGGGGCTACGAGCAGTACTTC	CASSAFSQGGYEQYF
TRBJ1-2	TRBV28	once	.	TGTGCCAGCAGTTTAGCAGGGGATGGCTACACCTTC	CASSLAGDGYTF
TRBJ2-3	TRBV4-1	once	TRBD1	TGCGCCAGCAGCCAAGCAGGGGGTGCGGGCACAGATACGCAGTATTTT	CASSQAGGAGTDTQYF
TRBJ2-3	TRBV19	.	TRBD1	TGTGCCAGTAGTATATTGGGTGCACGGACAGGGGGCACAGATACGCAGTATTTT	CASSILGARTGGTDTQYF
TRBJ2-3	TRBV27	.	TRBD1	TGTGCCAGCAGTGCGGACAGGGGAAGGGGCACAGATACGCAGTATTTT	CASSADRGRGTDTQYF
TRBJ2-2	TRBV7-9	.	TRBD2	TGTGCCAGCAGCTTAGGGAGTCTAGCGGGGACTACCGGGGAGCTGTTTTTT	CASSLGSLAGTTGELFF
TRBJ1-5	TRBV18	few	TRBD1	TGTGCCAGCTCACCGGTTGCGACAGGGGGGGCAAACAATCAGCCCCAGCATTTT	CASSPVATGGANNQPQHF
TRBJ1-2	TRBV7-2	.	.	TGTGCCAGCAGCTTATATTTGGCTGGCCTTAACTATGGCTACACCTTC	CASSLYLAGLNYGYTF
TRBJ2-3	TRBV14	.	TRBD2	TGTGCCAGCAGCCAAGGGCTAGCGGGGGGCAAAACGCAGTATTTT	CASSQGLAGGKTQYF
TRBJ2-3	TRBV4-1	.	TRBD1	TGCGCCAGCAGCCAGGACAGGGGGCGCACAGATACGCAGTATTTT	CASSQDRGRTDTQYF
TRBJ1-2	TRBV30	.	TRBD1	TGTGCCTGGACCCGGGACAGGGTTTTCTATGGCTACACCTTC	CAWTRDRVFYGYTF
TRBJ1-1	TRBV7-2	.	.	TGTGCCAGCAGCTTCTACAGGTTGGACACTGAAGCTTTCTTT	CASSFYRLDTEAFF
TRBJ2-5	TRBV7-9	.	.	TGTGCCAGCAGCAGGAGAACAGGGTTGGGTCAAGAGACCCAGTACTTC	CASSRRTGLGQETQYF
TRBJ2-1	TRBV14	.	.	TGTGCCACCTCCCGCGGGCATCCGGGAATTAACAATGAGCAGTTCTTC	CATSRGHPGINNEQFF
TRBJ1-2	TRBV5-6	once	TRBD1	TGTGCCAGCAGCACTACAGACAGGGGCTATGGCTACACCTTC	CASSTTDRGYGYTF
TRBJ2-4	TRBV14	.	TRBD1	TGTGCCAGCAGCCAGAAAATAGGGACAGGGGTTTACTTC	CASSQKIGTGVYF
TRBJ2-7	TRBV4-1	.	TRBD1	TGCGCCAGCAGTCAAGACAGGGAGAGGTACGAGCAGTACTTC	CASSQDRERYEQYF
TRBJ2-5	TRBV5-6	.	.	TGTGCCAGCAGCCGAGCCTGGACCGGAGAGACCCAGTACTTC	CASSRAWTGETQYF
TRBJ2-5	TRBV7-7	.	TRBD2	TGTGCCAGCAGCCCGATCGGACTAGCGGGTTTCAAAGAGACCCAGTACTTC	CASSPIGLAGFKETQYF
TRBJ2-7	TRBV2	.	TRBD2	TGTGCCAGCAGTGAACTAGCGGGAGCCGAGCAGTACTTC	CASSELAGAEQYF
TRBJ2-3	TRBV18	.	.	TGTGCCAGCTCACCGGTGGGAAGGGGAAATACGCAGTATTTT	CASSPVGRGNTQYF
TRBJ2-3	TRBV30	.	TRBD2	TGTGCCTGGAGTCGACTAGCGGGAAACTCAGATACGCAGTATTTT	CAWSRLAGNSDTQYF
TRBJ2-4	TRBV6-1	.	TRBD2	TGTGCCAGCAGTGAATTAGGGACTAGCAAAGCCAAAAACATTCAGTACTTC	CASSELGTSKAKNIQYF
TRBJ2-3	TRBV5-1	.	TRBD2	TGCGCCAGCAGCTCCGGACTAGCGGTTAGGGAGGGCACAGATACGCAGTATTTT	CASSSGLAVREGTDTQYF
TRBJ1-2	TRBV6-5	few	TRBD1	TGTGCCAGCAGTTACTCGGGACAGGGGGCGTGGGGCTACACCTTC	CASSYSGQGAWGYTF
TRBJ2-2	TRBV7-2	.	.	TGTGCCAGCGAAGACCGTGGGGTGGGCACCGGGGAGCTGTTTTTT	CASEDRGVGTGELFF
TRBJ2-5	TRBV6-1	.	.	TGTGCCAGCACCCTTAGTTGGGGAGTGGAGACCCAGTACTTC	CASTLSWGVETQYF
TRBJ2-7	TRBV4-3	.	.	TGCGCCAGCAGCCTCATAGCGGAGAGCTCCTACGAGCAGTACTTC	CASSLIAESSYEQYF
TRBJ2-3	TRBV2	.	.	TGTGCCAGCACCGCAGTGGGGTTTAGCACAGATACGCAGTATTTT	CASTAVGFSTDTQYF
TRBJ2-7	TRBV10-3	.	TRBD2	TGTGCCATCAGTGACCTCTACGACGTCCGGGGGGGCCCGAACGAGCAGTACTTC	CAISDLYDVRGGPNEQYF
TRBJ1-2	TRBV27	.	.	TGTGCCAGCCGAGACGGCACAGGCAAAAACTATGGCTACACCTTC	CASRDGTGKNYGYTF
TRBJ1-3	TRBV15	.	TRBD1	TGTGCCACCGGCACAGGGGGTAGTGGAAACACCATATATTTT	CATGTGGSGNTIYF
TRBJ2-3	TRBV11-2	.	.	TGTGCCAGCAGCCAGAGGACTAGCACAGATACGCAGTATTTT	CASSQRTSTDTQYF
TRBJ1-1	TRBV19	.	.	TGTGCCAGTAGTACAACCCACTCCAAAGCTTTCTTT	CASSTTHSKAFF
TRBJ1-1	TRBV27	.	TRBD1	TGTGCCAGCAGTTTAGGGACAGGGGGGAACACTGAAGCTTTCTTT	CASSLGTGGNTEAFF
TRBJ2-1	TRBV7-9	.	.	TGTGCCAGCAGCTTAGAAGCGGATGAGCAGTTCTTC	CASSLEADEQFF
TRBJ2-3	TRBV4-1	.	.	TGCGCCAGCAGCCAATTAGCTCCTACAGATACGCAGTATTTT	CASSQLAPTDTQYF
TRBJ2-7	TRBV5-4	.	TRBD1	TGTGCCAGCAGCTTGGCCGGGACAGGGGGCGAGCAGTACTTC	CASSLAGTGGEQYF
TRBJ2-3	TRBV20-1	.	.	TGCAGTGCTAGCGGGAAAGATACGCAGTATTTT	CSASGKDTQYF
TRBJ2-1	TRBV2	.	TRBD2	TGTGCCAGCAGTGAAGTCGGCGGGGGGTGGGCAGGGAATGAGCAGTTCTTC	CASSEVGGGWAGNEQFF
TRBJ1-4	TRBV19	.	.	TGTGCCAGCTACCCCAGGGGTCAGGCTAATGAAAAACTGTTTTTT	CASYPRGQANEKLFF
TRBJ2-7	TRBV2	.	TRBD2	TGTGCCAGCCACGGGACTAGCGCTAACTACGAGCAGTACTTC	CASHGTSANYEQYF
TRBJ1-6	TRBV25-1	.	TRBD1	TGTGCCAGCAGTGGGGACAGGGGGCCCTTGAGGACCCTCCACTTT	CASSGDRGPLRTLHF
TRBJ2-6	TRBV30	.	.	TGTGCCTGGGACATGGGCTCTTCTGGGGCCAACGTCCTGACTTTC	CAWDMGSSGANVLTF
TRBJ2-1	TRBV5-1	.	.	TGCGCCAGCACCCCTCAGGTGGGGGAGCAGTTCTTC	CASTPQVGEQFF
TRBJ2-1	TRBV4-1	.	TRBD2	TGCGCCAGCAAAGAGACTAGCCTAGGTTCCTACAATGAGCAGTTCTTC	CASKETSLGSYNEQFF
TRBJ2-7	TRBV5-1	.	.	TGCGCCAGCAGGTTTACGGGCTCCTACGAGCAGTACTTC	CASRFTGSYEQYF
TRBJ2-1	TRBV27	once	.	TGTGCCAGCAGTCTAGGGACTCCTTATTCATACAATGAGCAGTTCTTC	CASSLGTPYSYNEQFF
TRBJ2-7	TRBV7-9	.	.	TGTGCCAGCAGCTTAAGGGCAGGGGCTAGCCTCCCCTACGAGCAGTACTTC	CASSLRAGASLPYEQYF
TRBJ1-2	TRBV5-1	.	TRBD1	TGCGCCAGCAGCTTGGAGGCAGGGGGCTATGGCTACACCTTC	CASSLEAGGYGYTF
TRBJ2-7	TRBV29-1	.	.	TGCAGCGTCGCAAGGGGCAGATCCTACGAGCAGTACTTC	CSVARGRSYEQYF
TRBJ2-1	TRBV11-3	.	.	TGTGCCAGCAGCCCCCGGAGGGCGGGGTACAATGAGCAGTTCTTC	CASSPRRAGYNEQFF